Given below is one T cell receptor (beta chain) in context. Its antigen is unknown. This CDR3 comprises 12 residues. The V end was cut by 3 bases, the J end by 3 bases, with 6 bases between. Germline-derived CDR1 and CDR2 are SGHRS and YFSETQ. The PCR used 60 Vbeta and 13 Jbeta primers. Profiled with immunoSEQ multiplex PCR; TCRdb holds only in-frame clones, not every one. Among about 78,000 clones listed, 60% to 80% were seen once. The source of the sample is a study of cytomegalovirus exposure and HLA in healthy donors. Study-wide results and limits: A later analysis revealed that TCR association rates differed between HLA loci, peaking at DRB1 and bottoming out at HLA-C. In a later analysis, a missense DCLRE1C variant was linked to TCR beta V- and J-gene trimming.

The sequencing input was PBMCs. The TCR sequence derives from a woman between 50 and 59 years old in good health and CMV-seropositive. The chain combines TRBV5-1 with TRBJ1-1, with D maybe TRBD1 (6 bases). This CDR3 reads CASSSGDTEAFF. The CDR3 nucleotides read TGCGCCAGCAGCTCAGGGGACACTGAAGCTTTCTTT.